Sequencing of this T cell receptor (beta chain) was carried out in a study of blood T cell repertoires in COVID-19. Study-level background: Specimens from acute and convalescent COVID-19 originated in the United States, Italy and Spain.

This clone appeared once. Methods used by the authors: How many nucleated cells were present was estimated from reference gene primer amplification. The method was immunoSEQ multiplex PCR; TCRdb's version includes in-frame clones alone and lacks a portion of them. V, J and clone size derive from that table, while D and trimming were established from the DNA sequence. Of hundreds of thousands of clones listed, roughly nine tenths are singletons. What was sequenced was peripheral blood. The receptor comes from a man aged 18 to 30 with active or convalescent COVID-19.

This chain's CDR3 is CASSPRLAGEYRTQYF. CDR3 bases: TGTGCCAGCAGCCCAAGACTAGCGGGAGAATATCGAACGCAGTATTTT. The chain couples TRBV7-8 to TRBJ2-3; 12 nucleotides agree with TRBD2. The CDR3 extends over 16 amino acids. Germline lookup yields CDR1 SGHVS and CDR2 FQNEAQ. Unmatched junction bases numbered 12, after V lost 5 bases and J lost 9 bases.